Below, 10 T cell receptor beta chains from the same sample are listed, as sequenced in a study of cytomegalovirus exposure and HLA in healthy donors. Primers for the PCR totalled 60 Vbeta and 13 Jbeta. TCRdb keeps only in-frame clones here, not all; method: immunoSEQ multiplex PCR. Of about 130,000 clones in the sample, around 70% were seen once. Sequencing used PBMCs. The receptors come from a man younger than 45 in good health and CMV-seronegative.

The CDR3 region is CASRPTGEDRVFYGYTF. As DNA, the CDR3 is TGTGCCAGTAGGCCCACAGGGGAAGATCGGGTCTTCTATGGCTACACCTTC. The chain recombines TRBV19 with TRBJ1-2, with 7 bases aligning to TRBD1. Germline V lookup: CDR1 LNHDA, CDR2 SQIVND (reference sequence). J gave up 4 bases and V 6 bases, and 17 bases lay outside the gene matches. The CDR3 length is 17 residues. Supplemented by reference TRBV19 and TRBJ1-2, the full variable domain reads DGGITQSPKYLFRKEGQNVTLSCEQNLNHDAMYWYRQDPGQGLRLIYYSQIVNDFQKGDIAEGYSVSREKKESFPLTVTSAQKNPTAFYLCASRPTGEDRVFYGYTFGSGTRLTVV.

V and J are TRBV7-2 and TRBJ2-7, with TRBD2 identical over 9 bases. V gave up 5 bases and J gave up 2 bases; unmatched junction bases: 7. Germline V gene data show CDR1 as SGHTA and CDR2 as FQGNSA. The CDR3 is 15 amino acids. CDR3 bases: TGTGCCAGCAGCGAGGGACTAGCAGAACCCTACGAGCAGTACTTC. Its translation is CASSEGLAEPYEQYF.

The rearrangement links TRBV11-3 to TRBJ2-5; 11 bases match TRBD2. The CDR3 has 13 amino acids. Germline lookup yields CDR1 SGHNT and CDR2 YENEEA. J gave up 5 bases and V 5 bases, and 1 base lay outside the gene matches. The DNA of the CDR3 is TGTGCCAGCAGCCGGACTAGCGGGGAGACCCAGTACTTC. Translating gives CASSRTSGETQYF.

The chain joins TRBV5-4 to TRBJ2-1; D not certain. V was cut by 2 bases and J by 6 bases, with 3 bases left in between. The CDR3 runs to 11 residues. The germline gives CDR1 SGHNT, CDR2 YYREEE (reference sequence). In DNA, the CDR3 is TGTGCCAGCAGCTTTATCAATGAGCAGTTCTTC. Translated, it gives CASSFINEQFF.

The V call is TRBV4-3, the J call TRBJ1-3; D is perhaps TRBD1 (5 bases). The CDR3 is 16 residues long. Between the trimmed V and J ends, which lost 0 bases and 0 bases, there was a span of 9 bases. CDR1 is LGHNA, CDR2 YSLEER, per germline. DNA of the CDR3: TGCGCCAGCAGCCAAGAGGGGGGAAGCTCTGGAAACACCATATATTTT. Translation: CASSQEGGSSGNTIYF.

V gene TRBV5-1 combines with J gene TRBJ1-2, with 7 bases identical to TRBD1. Germline V CDR1 and CDR2: SGHRS, YFSETQ. The CDR3 length is 13 residues. Losses at the gene ends were 7 bases for V and 7 bases for J; bases not matched to a gene: 10. CDR3 DNA sequence: TGCGCCAGCGCCCCAGAGGGGGCTGGTGGCTACACCTTC. It yields the protein CASAPEGAGGYTF.

The chain combines TRBV5-1 with TRBJ2-1, with TRBD1 matching 12 bases. The V gene end was trimmed by 2 bases and the J gene end by 9 bases; junction bases not matched to a gene: 3. The CDR3 spans 14 residues. Looked up from germline, CDR1 is SGHRS and CDR2 is YFSETQ. The CDR3 DNA sequence: TGCGCCAGCAGCTTAGGGACAGGGGGCGTTGAGCAGTTCTTC. It specifies CASSLGTGGVEQFF.

This clone was counted a few times. The chain links TRBV30 to TRBJ1-3, with D unresolved. The CDR3 spans 16 residues. Looked up from germline, CDR1 is GTSNPN and CDR2 is SVGIG (reference sequence). V was trimmed by 2 bases and J by 0 bases, leaving 14 bases between them. The CDR3 protein is CAWSPRPSYSGNTIYF. In DNA, the CDR3 is TGTGCCTGGAGTCCCAGGCCCTCATACTCTGGAAACACCATATATTTT.

The V gene is TRBV28, the J gene TRBJ1-1, with 11 bases matching TRBD1. The CDR3 spans 15 residues. Germline lookup yields CDR1 MDHEN and CDR2 SYDVKM. V lost 1 base and J lost 6; bases outside the gene matches: 4. CDR3 in amino acids: CASSLSGQGGPEAFF. The CDR3 bases are TGTGCCAGCAGTTTATCGGGACAGGGGGGTCCTGAAGCTTTCTTT.

This rearrangement joins TRBV5-4 to TRBJ2-5, with 9 nucleotides matching TRBD1. V dropped 1 base and J dropped 4; count of bases not matched to a gene: 2. This CDR3 is 14 amino acids long. The germline V gene encodes CDR1 SGHNT and CDR2 YYREEE (reference sequence). CDR3 nucleotides: TGTGCCAGCAGCTTGACAGGGGGCTTAGAGACCCAGTACTTC. Protein product: CASSLTGGLETQYF.